This record covers a single T cell receptor (beta chain). No antigen is known for it. Both 60 Vbeta primers and 13 Jbeta primers went into the PCR. Repertoires were generated with immunoSEQ multiplex PCR, while TCRdb's copy carries only in-frame clones and drops some. The profile shows approximately 150,000 clones, 70% to 85% of them singletons. CDR1 is SGHTA, CDR2 FQGNSA, per germline. Deletions cut 9 bases from V and 3 bases from J, with 15 bases between. CDR3 length: 13 residues. The data are from a study of cytomegalovirus exposure and HLA in healthy donors. Notes on the study in general: The records held CMV serostatus as the only immune exposure information.

The clonotype originates from a middle-aged man in good health and CMV-seronegative. V is TRBV7-2 and J is TRBJ2-7, with no clear D. Sequencing was done on a sample of PBMCs. The CDR3 bases are TGTGCCAGTCGTGAGTTATCAAACTACGAGCAGTACTTC. Its protein is CASRELSNYEQYF.